This T cell receptor beta chain came from a study of blood T cell repertoires in COVID-19. Whole-study context: Researchers got acute and convalescent COVID-19 samples from the United States, Italy and Spain. T cells, B-cell-depleted T cells, or PBMCs supplied cDNA or gDNA.

In germline, CDR1 is SGHAT, CDR2 FQNNGV. V trimming: 3 bases; J trimming: 6 bases; junction bases outside the gene matches: 8. This CDR3 comprises 15 residues. This clone was seen only once. Using immunoSEQ multiplex PCR, the repertoire was profiled, and TCRdb retains in-frame clones only, with some absent. The table shows around 300,000 clones, with 89% occurring only once. The receptor was derived from a woman aged 40 to 50 who had recovered from COVID-19. The sample comprised peripheral blood. V gene TRBV11-2 combines with J gene TRBJ2-7; 10 bases line up with TRBD1. DNA of the CDR3: TGTGCCAGCAGCTTCGTAGGGACAGGGGAAGGCGAGCAGTACTTC. Translation gives CASSFVGTGEGEQYF.